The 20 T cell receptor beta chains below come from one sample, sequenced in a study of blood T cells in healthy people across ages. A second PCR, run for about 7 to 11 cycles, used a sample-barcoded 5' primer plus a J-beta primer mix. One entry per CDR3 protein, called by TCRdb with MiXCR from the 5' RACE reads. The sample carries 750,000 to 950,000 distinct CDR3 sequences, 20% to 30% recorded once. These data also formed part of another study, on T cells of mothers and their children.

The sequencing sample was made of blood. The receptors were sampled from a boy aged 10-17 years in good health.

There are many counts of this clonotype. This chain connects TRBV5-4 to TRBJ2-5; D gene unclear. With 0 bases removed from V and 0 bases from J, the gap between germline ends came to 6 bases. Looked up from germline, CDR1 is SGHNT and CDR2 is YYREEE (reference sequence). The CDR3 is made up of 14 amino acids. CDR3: CASSLEQYQETQYF. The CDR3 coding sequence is TGTGCCAGCAGCTTGGAACAGTACCAAGAGACCCAGTACTTC.

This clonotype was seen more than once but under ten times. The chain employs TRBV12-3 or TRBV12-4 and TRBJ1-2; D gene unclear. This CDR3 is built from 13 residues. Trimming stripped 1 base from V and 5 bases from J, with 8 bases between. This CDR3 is CASSLGLGYGYTF. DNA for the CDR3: TGTGCCAGCAGTTTAGGACTCGGATATGGCTACACCTTC.

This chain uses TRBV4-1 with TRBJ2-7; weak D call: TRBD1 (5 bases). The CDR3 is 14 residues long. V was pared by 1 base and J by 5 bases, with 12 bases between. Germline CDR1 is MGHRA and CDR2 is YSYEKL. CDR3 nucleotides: TGCGCCAGCAGCCAAGGAGCAGGGTTGGACGAGCAGTACTTC. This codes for CASSQGAGLDEQYF.

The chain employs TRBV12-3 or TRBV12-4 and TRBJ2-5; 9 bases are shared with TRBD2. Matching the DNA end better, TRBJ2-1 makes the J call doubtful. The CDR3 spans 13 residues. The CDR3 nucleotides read TGTGCCGGATCGACTAGCGGCGTCAATGAGCAGTTCTTC. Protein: CAGSTSGVNEQFF.

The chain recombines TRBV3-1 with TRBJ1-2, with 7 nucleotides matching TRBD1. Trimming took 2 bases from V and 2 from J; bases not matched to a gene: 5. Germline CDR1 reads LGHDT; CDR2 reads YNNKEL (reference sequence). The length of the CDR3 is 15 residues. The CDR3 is CASSQTPGQNYGYTF. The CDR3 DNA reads TGTGCCAGCAGCCAAACGCCGGGACAGAACTATGGCTACACCTTC. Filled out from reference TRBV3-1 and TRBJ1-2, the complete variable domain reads DTAVSQTPKYLVTQMGNDKSIKCEQNLGHDTMYWYKQDSKKFLKIMFSYNNKELIINETVPNRFSPKSPDKAHLNLHINSLELGDSAVYFCASSQTPGQNYGYTFGSGTRLTVV.

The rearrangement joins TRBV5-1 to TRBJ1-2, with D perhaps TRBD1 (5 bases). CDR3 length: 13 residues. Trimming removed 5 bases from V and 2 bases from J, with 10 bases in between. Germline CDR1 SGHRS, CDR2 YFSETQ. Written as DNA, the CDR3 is TGCGCCAGCAGGGAGGGGATGAACTATGGCTACACCTTC. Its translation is CASREGMNYGYTF.

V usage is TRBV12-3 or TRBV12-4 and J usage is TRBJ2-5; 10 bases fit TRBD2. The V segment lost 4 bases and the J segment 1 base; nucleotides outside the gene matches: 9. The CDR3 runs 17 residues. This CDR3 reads CASSSPSGGPPQETQYF. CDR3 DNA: TGTGCCAGCAGTTCCCCTAGCGGGGGACCCCCCCAAGAGACCCAGTACTTC.

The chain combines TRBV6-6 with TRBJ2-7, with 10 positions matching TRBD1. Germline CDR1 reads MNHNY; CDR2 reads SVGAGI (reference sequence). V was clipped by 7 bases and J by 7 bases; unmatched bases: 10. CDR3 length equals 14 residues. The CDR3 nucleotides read TGTGCCAGCACGGCCGGGACAGGGGTGCGGGAGCAGTACTTC. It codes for CASTAGTGVREQYF.

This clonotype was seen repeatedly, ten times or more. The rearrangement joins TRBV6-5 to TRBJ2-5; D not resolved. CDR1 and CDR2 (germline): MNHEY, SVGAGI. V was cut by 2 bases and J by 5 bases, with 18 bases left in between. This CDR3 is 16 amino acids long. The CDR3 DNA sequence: TGTGCCAGCAGTTACGACCGTAGTGGTTCCGGGGAGACCCAGTACTTC. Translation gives CASSYDRSGSGETQYF.

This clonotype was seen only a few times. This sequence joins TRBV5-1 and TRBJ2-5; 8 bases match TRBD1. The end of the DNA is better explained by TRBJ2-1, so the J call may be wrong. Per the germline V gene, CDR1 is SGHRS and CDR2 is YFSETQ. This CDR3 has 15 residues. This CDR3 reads CASSRRTGGYNEQFF. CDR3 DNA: TGCGCCAGCAGCAGGCGCACAGGGGGCTACAATGAGCAGTTCTTC.

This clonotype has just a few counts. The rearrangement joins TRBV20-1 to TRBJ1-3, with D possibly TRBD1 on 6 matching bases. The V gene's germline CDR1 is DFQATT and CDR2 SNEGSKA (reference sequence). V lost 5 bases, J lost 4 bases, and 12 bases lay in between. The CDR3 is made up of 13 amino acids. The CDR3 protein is CSAPGVSGNTIYF. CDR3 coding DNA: TGCAGTGCTCCAGGGGTATCCGGAAACACCATATATTTT.

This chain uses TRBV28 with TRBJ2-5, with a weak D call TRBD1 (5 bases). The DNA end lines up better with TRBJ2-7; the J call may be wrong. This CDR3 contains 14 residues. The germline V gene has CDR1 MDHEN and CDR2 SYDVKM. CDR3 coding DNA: TGTGCCAGCCCCCGACAGAGCCTCTCCTACGAGCAGTACTTC. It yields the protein CASPRQSLSYEQYF.

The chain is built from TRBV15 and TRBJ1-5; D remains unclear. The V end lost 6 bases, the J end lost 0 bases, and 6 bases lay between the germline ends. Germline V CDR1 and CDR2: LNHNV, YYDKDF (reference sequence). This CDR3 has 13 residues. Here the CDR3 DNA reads TGTGCCACCAGGGGGTATAGCAATCAGCCCCAGCATTTT. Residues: CATRGYSNQPQHF.

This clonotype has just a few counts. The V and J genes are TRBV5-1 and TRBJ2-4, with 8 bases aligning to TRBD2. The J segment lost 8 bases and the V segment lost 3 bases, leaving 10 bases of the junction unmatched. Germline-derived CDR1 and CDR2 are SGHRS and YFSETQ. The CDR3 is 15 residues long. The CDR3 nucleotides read TGCGCCAGCAGCTCCCCGGGGGGGGGCTCCGACATTCAGTACTTC. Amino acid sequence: CASSSPGGGSDIQYF.

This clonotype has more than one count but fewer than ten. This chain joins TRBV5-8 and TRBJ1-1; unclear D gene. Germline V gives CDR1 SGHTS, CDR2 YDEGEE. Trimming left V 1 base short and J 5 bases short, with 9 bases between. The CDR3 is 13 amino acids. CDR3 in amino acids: CASSLNVRTEAFF. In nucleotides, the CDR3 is TGTGCCAGCAGCTTGAATGTAAGGACTGAAGCTTTCTTT.

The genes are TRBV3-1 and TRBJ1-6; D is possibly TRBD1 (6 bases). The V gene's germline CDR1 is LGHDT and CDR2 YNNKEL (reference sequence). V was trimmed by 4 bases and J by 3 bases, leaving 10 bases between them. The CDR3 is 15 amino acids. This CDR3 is CASSRKGGYNSPLHF. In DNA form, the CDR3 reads TGTGCCAGCAGCCGAAAAGGGGGCTATAATTCACCCCTCCACTTT.

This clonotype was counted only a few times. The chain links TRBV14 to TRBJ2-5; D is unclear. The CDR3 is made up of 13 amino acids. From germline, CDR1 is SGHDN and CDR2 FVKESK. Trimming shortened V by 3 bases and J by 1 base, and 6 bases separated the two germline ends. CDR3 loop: CASSQNFQETQYF. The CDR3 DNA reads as TGTGCCAGCAGCCAGAACTTCCAAGAGACCCAGTACTTC. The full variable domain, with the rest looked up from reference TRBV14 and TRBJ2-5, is EAGVTQFPSHSVIEKGQTVTLRCDPISGHDNLYWYRRVMGKEIKFLLHFVKESKQDESGMPNNRFLAERTGGTYSTLKVQPAELEDSGVYFCASSQNFQETQYFGPGTRLLVL.

CDR3 in DNA: TGCGCCAGCAGCCGAATTTCTAGGTTTACTAATGAAAAACTGTTTTTT. Protein product: CASSRISRFTNEKLFF. The chain links TRBV4-1 to TRBJ1-4; D is uncertain. The CDR3 sequence is 16 residues long. Germline CDR1 reads MGHRA; CDR2 reads YSYEKL. The V end lost 4 bases, the J end lost 2 bases, and 14 bases lay between the germline ends.

The CDR3 DNA is TGTGCCTCATGTAGGGCTCATGATGTAGATGAGCAGTTCTTC. It yields the protein CASCRAHDVDEQFF. V gene TRBV10-3 combines with J gene TRBJ2-5; D call uncertain. The J call could be wrong; TRBJ2-1 is a better fit for the DNA end. CDR1 and CDR2 from the germline V gene are ENHRY and SYGVKD. The CDR3 covers 14 residues.

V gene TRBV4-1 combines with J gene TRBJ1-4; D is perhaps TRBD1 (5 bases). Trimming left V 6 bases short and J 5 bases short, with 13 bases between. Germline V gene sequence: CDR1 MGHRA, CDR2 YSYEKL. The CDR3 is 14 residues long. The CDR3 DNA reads TGCGCCAGCAGGATGGGACCGATAAATGAAAAACTGTTTTTT. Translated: CASRMGPINEKLFF.